This T cell receptor (beta chain) was obtained from a study of somatic mutations in cytotoxic T cells in rheumatoid arthritis. Clones were read by immunoSEQ multiplex PCR, and TCRdb kept only the in-frame ones, dropping some. Here the sample spans approximately 11,000 clones, 74% being singletons. Recruitment of healthy controls drew on blood donors, who had a median age of roughly 55 years (range about 20-80) and were about 52% female. Positive selection using magnetic beads isolated the CD4+ and CD8+ cells (purity was checked by flow cytometry). Overall study findings and caveats: Rheumatoid arthritis patients, but not healthy controls, exhibited increasing CD8+ clonality with age. No significant CD8+ T-cell clonality difference was found between rheumatoid arthritis patients and age-matched controls.

Concerning this clone: Antigen unknown.

Between the trimmed V and J ends, which lost 1 base and 2 bases, there was a span of 13 bases. The length of the CDR3 is 16 residues. Germline-derived CDR1 and CDR2 are SGHNT and YENEEA. This sequence joins TRBV11-3 and TRBJ2-3; D is undetermined. The TCR comes from a middle-aged woman in good health. The sequenced material came from CD8+ T cells sorted from blood. The CDR3 reads CASSLAFSDLTDTQYF. DNA for the CDR3: TGTGCCAGCAGCTTAGCCTTCTCCGACCTCACAGATACGCAGTATTTT.